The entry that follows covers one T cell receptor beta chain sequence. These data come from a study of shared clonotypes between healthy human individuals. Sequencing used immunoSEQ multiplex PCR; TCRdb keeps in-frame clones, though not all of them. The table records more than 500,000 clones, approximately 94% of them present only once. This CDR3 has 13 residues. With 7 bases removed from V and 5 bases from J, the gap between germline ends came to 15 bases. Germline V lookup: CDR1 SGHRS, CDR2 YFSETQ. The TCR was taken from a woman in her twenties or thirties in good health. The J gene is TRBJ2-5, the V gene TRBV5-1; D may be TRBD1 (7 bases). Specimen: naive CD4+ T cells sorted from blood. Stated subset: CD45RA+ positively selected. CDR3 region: CASFPGGQETQYF. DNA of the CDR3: TGCGCCAGCTTTCCAGGGGGGCAGGAGACCCAGTACTTC.